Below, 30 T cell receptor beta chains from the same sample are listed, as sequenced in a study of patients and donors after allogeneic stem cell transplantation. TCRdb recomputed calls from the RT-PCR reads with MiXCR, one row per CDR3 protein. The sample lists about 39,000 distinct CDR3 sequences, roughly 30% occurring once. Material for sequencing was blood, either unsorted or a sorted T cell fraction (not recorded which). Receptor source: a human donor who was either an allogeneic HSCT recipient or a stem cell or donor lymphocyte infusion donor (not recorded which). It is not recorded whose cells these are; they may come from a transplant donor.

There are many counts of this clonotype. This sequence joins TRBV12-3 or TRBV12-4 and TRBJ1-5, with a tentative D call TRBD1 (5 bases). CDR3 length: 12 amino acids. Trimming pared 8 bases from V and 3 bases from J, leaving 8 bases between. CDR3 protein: CASGANNQPQHF. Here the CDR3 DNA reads TGTGCCAGCGGGGCTAACAATCAGCCCCAGCATTTT.

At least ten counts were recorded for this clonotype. CDR3: CATSDLHDTQHF. CDR3 nucleotide sequence: TGTGCCACCAGTGATTTGCACGATACCCAGCATTTT. The chain recombines TRBV24-1 with TRBJ1-5; no definite D call. Trimming removed 0 bases from V and 11 bases from J, with 7 bases in between. Germline CDR1 is KGHDR and CDR2 is SFDVKD. There are 12 residues in the CDR3.

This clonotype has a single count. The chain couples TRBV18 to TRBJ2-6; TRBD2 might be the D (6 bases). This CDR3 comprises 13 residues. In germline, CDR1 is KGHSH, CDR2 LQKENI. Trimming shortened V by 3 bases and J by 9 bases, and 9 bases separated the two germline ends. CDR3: CASSPGGINVLTF. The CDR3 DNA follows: TGTGCCAGCTCACCGGGGGGAATCAACGTCCTGACTTTC.

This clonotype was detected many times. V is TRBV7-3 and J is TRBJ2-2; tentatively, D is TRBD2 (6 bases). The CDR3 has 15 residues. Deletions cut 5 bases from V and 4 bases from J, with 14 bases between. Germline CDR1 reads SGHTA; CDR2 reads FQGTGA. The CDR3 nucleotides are TGTGCCAGCAGCCCACTAGCTTTCGGCACCGGGGAGCTGTTTTTT. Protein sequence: CASSPLAFGTGELFF.

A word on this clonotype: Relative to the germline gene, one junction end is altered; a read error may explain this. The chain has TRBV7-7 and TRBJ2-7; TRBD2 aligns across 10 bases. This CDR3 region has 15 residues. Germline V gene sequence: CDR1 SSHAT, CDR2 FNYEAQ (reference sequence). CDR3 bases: TGTGCTAGCAGCTTAGTCCCTAGCGGGAGCGACGAGCAGTACTTC. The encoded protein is CASSLVPSGSDEQYF.

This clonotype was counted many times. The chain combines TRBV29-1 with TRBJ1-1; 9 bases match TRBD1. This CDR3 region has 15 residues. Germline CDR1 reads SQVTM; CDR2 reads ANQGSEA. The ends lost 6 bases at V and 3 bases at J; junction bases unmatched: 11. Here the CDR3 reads CSVGANRGLYTEAFF. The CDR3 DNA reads TGCAGCGTGGGGGCCAACAGGGGGCTCTACACTGAAGCTTTCTTT. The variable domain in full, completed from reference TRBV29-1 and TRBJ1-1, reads SAVISQKPSRDICQRGTSLTIQCQVDSQVTMMFWYRQQPGQSLTLIATANQGSEATYESGFVIDKFPISRPNLTFSTLTVSNMSPEDSSIYLCSVGANRGLYTEAFFGQGTRLTVV.

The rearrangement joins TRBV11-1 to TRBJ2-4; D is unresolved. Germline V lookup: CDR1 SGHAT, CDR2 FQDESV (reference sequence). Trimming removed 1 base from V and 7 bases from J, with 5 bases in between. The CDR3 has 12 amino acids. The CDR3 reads CASSLVENIQYF. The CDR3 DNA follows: TGTGCCAGCAGCTTAGTTGAGAACATTCAGTACTTC.

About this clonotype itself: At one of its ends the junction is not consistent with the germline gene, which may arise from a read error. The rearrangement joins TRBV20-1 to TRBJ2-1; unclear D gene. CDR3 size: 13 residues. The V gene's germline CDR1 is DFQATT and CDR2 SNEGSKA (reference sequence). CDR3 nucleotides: TGCAGTGCTAGAGTCTATGAAGACAATGATCAGTTCTTC. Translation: CSARVYEDNDQFF.

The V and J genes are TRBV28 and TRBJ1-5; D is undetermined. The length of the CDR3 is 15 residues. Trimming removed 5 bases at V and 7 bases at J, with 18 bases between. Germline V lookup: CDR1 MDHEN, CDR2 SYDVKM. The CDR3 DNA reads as TGTGCCAGCAGTCTACCTAGGACGGTAGGACAGCCCCAGCATTTT. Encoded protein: CASSLPRTVGQPQHF.

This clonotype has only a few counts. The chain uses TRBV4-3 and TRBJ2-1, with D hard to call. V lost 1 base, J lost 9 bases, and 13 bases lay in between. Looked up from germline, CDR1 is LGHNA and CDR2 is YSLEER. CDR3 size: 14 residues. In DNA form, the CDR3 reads TGCGCCAGCAGCCAAGGGGTCCATGTGGGTGAGCAGTTCTTC. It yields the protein CASSQGVHVGEQFF.

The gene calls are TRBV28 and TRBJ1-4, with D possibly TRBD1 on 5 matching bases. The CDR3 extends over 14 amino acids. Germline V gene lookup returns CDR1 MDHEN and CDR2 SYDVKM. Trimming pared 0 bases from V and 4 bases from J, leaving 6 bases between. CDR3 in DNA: TGTGCCAGCAGTTTATGGCAGGGTAATGAAAAACTGTTTTTT. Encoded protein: CASSLWQGNEKLFF.

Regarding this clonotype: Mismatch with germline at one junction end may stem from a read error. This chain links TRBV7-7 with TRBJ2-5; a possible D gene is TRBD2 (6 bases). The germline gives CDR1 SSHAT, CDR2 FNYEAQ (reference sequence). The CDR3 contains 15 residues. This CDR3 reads CASSPEGLYQETQYF. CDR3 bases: TGTGCTAGCAGCCCCGAAGGACTATACCAAGAGACCCAGTACTTC.

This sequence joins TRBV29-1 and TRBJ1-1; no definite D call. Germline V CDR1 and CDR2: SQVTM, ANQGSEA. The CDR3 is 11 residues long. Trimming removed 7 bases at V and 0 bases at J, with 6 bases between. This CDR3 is CSAPMNTEAFF. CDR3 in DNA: TGCAGCGCCCCCATGAACACTGAAGCTTTCTTT.

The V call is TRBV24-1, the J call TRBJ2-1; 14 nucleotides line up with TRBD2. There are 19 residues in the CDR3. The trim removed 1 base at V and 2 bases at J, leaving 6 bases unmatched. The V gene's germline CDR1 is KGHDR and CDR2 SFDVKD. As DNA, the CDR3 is TGTGCCACCAGTGATTTTCCCGGGACTAGCGGGAGAACCTACAATGAGCAGTTCTTC. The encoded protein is CATSDFPGTSGRTYNEQFF.

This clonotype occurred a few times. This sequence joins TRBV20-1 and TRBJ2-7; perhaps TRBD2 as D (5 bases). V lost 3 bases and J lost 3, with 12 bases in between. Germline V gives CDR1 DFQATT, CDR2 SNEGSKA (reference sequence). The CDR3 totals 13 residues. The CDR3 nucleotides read TGCAGTGCTAGCCCCGTTAGCGTCTACGAGCAGTACTTC. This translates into CSASPVSVYEQYF.

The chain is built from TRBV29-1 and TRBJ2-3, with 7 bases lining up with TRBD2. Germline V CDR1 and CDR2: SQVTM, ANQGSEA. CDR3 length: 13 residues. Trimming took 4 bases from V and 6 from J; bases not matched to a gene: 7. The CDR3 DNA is TGCAGCGTTGGTGGGAGGGCCAAGGATACGCAGTATTTT. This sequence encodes CSVGGRAKDTQYF.

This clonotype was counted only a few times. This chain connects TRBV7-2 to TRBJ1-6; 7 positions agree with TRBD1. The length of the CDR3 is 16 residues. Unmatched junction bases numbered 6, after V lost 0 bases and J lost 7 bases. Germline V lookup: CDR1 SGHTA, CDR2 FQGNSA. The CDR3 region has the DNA TGTGCCAGCAGCTTAGCCCAGGGGGTGAGGAATTCACCCCTCCACTTT. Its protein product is CASSLAQGVRNSPLHF. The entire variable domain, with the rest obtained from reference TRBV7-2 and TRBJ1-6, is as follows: GAGVSQSPSNKVTEKGKDVELRCDPISGHTALYWYRQSLGQGLEFLIYFQGNSAPDKSGLPSDRFSAERTGGSVSTLTIQRTQQEDSAVYLCASSLAQGVRNSPLHFGNGTRLTVT.

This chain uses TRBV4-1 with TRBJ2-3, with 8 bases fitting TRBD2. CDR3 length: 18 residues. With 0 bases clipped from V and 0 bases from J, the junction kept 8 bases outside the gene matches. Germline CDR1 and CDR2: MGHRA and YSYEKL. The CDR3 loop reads CASSQDVLSGSSTDTQYF. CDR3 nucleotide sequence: TGCGCCAGCAGCCAAGATGTTCTGAGCGGGAGTAGCACAGATACGCAGTATTTT.

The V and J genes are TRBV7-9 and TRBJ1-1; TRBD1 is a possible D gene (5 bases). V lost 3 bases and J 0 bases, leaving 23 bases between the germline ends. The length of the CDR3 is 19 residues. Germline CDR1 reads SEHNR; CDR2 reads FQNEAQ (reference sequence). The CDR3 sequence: CASSLALPLRRVLNTEAFF. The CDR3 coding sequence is TGTGCCAGCAGCTTGGCACTCCCCCTTCGCAGGGTTCTGAACACTGAAGCTTTCTTT.

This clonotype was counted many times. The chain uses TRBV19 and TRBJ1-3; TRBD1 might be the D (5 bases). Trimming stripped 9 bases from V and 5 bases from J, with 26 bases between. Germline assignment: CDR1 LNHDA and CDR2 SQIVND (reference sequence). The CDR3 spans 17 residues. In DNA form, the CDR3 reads TGTGCCAGCAACCGGGACGGCTCCGTCGGGACCAGAAACACCATATATTTT. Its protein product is CASNRDGSVGTRNTIYF. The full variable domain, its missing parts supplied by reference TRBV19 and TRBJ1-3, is DGGITQSPKYLFRKEGQNVTLSCEQNLNHDAMYWYRQDPGQGLRLIYYSQIVNDFQKGDIAEGYSVSREKKESFPLTVTSAQKNPTAFYLCASNRDGSVGTRNTIYFGEGSWLTVV.

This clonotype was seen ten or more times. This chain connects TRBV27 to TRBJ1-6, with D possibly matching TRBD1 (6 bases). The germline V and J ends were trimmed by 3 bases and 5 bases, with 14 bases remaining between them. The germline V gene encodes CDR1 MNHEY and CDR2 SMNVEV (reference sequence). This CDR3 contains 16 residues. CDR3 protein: CASSFLPRTDNSPLHF. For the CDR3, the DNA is TGTGCCAGCAGTTTCCTCCCGCGGACAGATAATTCACCCCTCCACTTT.

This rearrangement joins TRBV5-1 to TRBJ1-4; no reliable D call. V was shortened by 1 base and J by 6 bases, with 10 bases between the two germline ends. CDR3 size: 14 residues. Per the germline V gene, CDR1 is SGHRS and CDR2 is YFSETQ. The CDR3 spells CASSLRRVDEKLFF. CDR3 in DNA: TGCGCCAGCAGCTTGCGGCGGGTGGATGAAAAACTGTTTTTT.

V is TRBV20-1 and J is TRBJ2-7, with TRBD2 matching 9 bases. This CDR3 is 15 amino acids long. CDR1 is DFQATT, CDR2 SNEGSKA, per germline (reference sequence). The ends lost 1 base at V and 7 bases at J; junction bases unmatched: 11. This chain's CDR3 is CSARGREGSLSEQYF. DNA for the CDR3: TGCAGTGCTAGAGGGCGGGAGGGATCCCTCTCTGAGCAGTACTTC.

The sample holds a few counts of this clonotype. The CDR3, as DNA: TGCAGTGCTAGCCTTCCTACTTACGATAATTCACCCCTCCACTTT. It yields the protein CSASLPTYDNSPLHF. V gene TRBV20-1 combines with J gene TRBJ1-6; D is uncertain. V lost 3 bases and J lost 5, with 14 bases in between. The V gene's germline CDR1 is DFQATT and CDR2 SNEGSKA (reference sequence). The CDR3 spans 15 residues.

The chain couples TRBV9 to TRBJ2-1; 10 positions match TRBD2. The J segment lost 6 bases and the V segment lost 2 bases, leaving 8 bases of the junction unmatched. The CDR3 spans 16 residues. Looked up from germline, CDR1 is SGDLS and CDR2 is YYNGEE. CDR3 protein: CASSVSSGSVSNEQFF. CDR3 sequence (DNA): TGTGCCAGCAGCGTTTCTAGCGGGAGTGTTTCCAATGAGCAGTTCTTC.

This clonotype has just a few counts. CDR3 bases: TGCAGTGCTAGAGATTGGGGCAGCAACAATCAGCCCCAGCATTTT. Translating it yields CSARDWGSNNQPQHF. This sequence joins TRBV20-1 and TRBJ1-5, with D possibly being TRBD1 (5 bases). The CDR3 totals 15 residues. V lost 0 bases, J lost 3 bases, and 12 bases lay in between. The germline gives CDR1 DFQATT, CDR2 SNEGSKA (reference sequence).

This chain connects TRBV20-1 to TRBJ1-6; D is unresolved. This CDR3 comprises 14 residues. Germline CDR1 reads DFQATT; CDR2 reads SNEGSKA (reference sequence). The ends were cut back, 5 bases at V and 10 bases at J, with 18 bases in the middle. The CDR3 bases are TGCAGTGCTGCCCCCGCCCAGACACGCTCACCCCTCCACTTT. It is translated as CSAAPAQTRSPLHF.

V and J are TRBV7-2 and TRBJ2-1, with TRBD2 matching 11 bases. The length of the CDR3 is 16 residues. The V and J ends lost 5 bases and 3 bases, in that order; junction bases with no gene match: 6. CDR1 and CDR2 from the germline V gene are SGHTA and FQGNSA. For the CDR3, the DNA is TGTGCCAGCAGCACCCCGGGACTAGCGGTCTACAATGAGCAGTTCTTC. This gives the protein CASSTPGLAVYNEQFF.

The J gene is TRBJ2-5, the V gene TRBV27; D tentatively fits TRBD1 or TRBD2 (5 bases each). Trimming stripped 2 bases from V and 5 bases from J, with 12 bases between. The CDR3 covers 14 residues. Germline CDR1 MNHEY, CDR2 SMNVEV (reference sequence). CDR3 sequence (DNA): TGTGCCAGCAGTTTAACCGGGGCAAGGGAGACCCAGTACTTC. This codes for CASSLTGARETQYF.

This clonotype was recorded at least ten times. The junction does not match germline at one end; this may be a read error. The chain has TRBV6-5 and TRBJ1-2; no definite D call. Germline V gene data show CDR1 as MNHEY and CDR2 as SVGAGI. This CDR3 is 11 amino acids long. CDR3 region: CASSHLYSLNF. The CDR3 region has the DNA TGTGCCAGCAGTCACCTCTACAGCTTAAACTTC.